This TCR beta chain was identified during a study of shared clonotypes between healthy human individuals. Looking at the study overall: Donors had three CD4 naive, three CD4 memory, two CD8 naive and one CD8 memory plate apiece. Whole-study findings and limits: Represented diversity, genetic and exposure-history alike, was limited by few donors.

Assay used: immunoSEQ multiplex PCR; TCRdb lists only in-frame clones, some missing. Among 190,000 or so clones listed, 66% were seen once. The CDR3 consists of 13 residues. Trimming shortened V by 8 bases and J by 0 bases, and 11 bases separated the two germline ends. Germline-derived CDR1 and CDR2 are MDHEN and SYDVKM. Turning to this clone: What it recognizes is unknown.

Material for sequencing was memory CD4+ T cells sorted from blood. Sample subset: CD45RA-negative fraction. This receptor was obtained from a man younger than 45 in good health. V is TRBV28 and J is TRBJ2-7; TRBD2 is a possible D gene (5 bases). CDR3 amino acids: CASWETRSYEQYF. The CDR3, as DNA: TGTGCCAGCTGGGAGACTCGCTCCTACGAGCAGTACTTC.